These T cell receptor beta chains were read from a single sample in a study of CD4 and CD8 cells across lung adenocarcinoma regions. TCRdb used MiXCR to reprocess the PCR reads, holding one entry per CDR3 protein. The sample consists of fewer than 10,000 distinct CDR3 sequences, 40% to 50% of them appearing once. Input material: CD4+ T cells from the margin of a lung tumor. These receptors were taken from a female donor with lung adenocarcinoma. The CD4 and CD8 labels of this study may be unreliable. CDR3s include the opening cysteine and the closing phenylalanine or tryptophan. D genes are given only for firm matches. Clone sizes are given selectively: once, few, many, or a class where the clone is expanded.

many	TRBD1	TRBV6-5	TRBJ2-7	TGTGCCAGCAGATTAGGACAGGGAAGGAGCGAGCAGTACTTC	CASRLGQGRSEQYF
medium-sized	-	TRBV6-5	TRBJ2-2	TGTGCCAGCGGGGCAGGGATCACCGGGGAGCTGTTTTTT	CASGAGITGELFF
-	-	TRBV6-1	TRBJ2-2	TGTGCCAGCAGTGACGCCTACAGGGCCGAGACGCTGTTTTTT	CASSDAYRAETLFF
medium-sized	-	TRBV6-6	TRBJ2-7	TGTGCCAGCAGTTTTGCCTACGAGCAGTACTTC	CASSFAYEQYF
-	TRBD2	TRBV6-1	TRBJ2-1	TGTGCCAGCAGTGGAACTAGCGGGAAGGCCCTTTTGGACAATGAGCAGTTCTTC	CASSGTSGKALLDNEQFF
-	-	TRBV27	TRBJ2-5	TGTGCCAGCAGTTTATCGGGGTCTAGCTGGACCCAGTACTTC	CASSLSGSSWTQYF
once	-	TRBV6-1	TRBJ2-3	TGTGCCAGCAGTGAATTCGGGGGGCGGGTAGATACGCAGTATTTT	CASSEFGGRVDTQYF
few	-	TRBV30	TRBJ2-6	TGTGCCTGGAGTTTGTACTCTGGGGCCAACGTCCTGACTTTC	CAWSLYSGANVLTF
few	-	TRBV27	TRBJ2-2	TGTGCCAGCAGGGATTTAGAGAGGACCGGGGAGCTGTTTTTT	CASRDLERTGELFF
-	-	TRBV27	TRBJ2-7	TGTGCCGGGGGTATCGGGGGCCGTGACCAAGATACGCAGTACTTC	CAGGIGGRDQDTQYF
-	TRBD2	TRBV7-8	TRBJ2-7	TGTGCCAGCAGCGACGTACTAGCGGGAGGAAAGGGGGAGCAGTACTTC	CASSDVLAGGKGEQYF
-	TRBD2	TRBV9	TRBJ2-1	TGTGCCAGCAGCGTAGGTCTCAGCGGGGACTACAATGAGCAGTTCTTC	CASSVGLSGDYNEQFF
-	TRBD2	TRBV6-5	TRBJ2-3	TGTGCCAGCAGTTTCGCGGGGGGGTGTAGCAAAGACACGCAGTACTTT	CASSFAGGCSKDTQYF
medium-sized	TRBD1	TRBV6-5	TRBJ2-2	TGTGCCACCGACAGGACAGGGGACACCGGGGAGCTGTTTTTT	CATDRTGDTGELFF
-	-	TRBV14	TRBJ2-5	TGTGCCAGCAGCCAAGAGGGGACACATAGCCGCCAAGAGACCCAGTACTTC	CASSQEGTHSRQETQYF
few	-	TRBV9	TRBJ2-1	TGTGCCAGCAGCGTAGCCGAGTACAATGAGCAGTTCTTC	CASSVAEYNEQFF
once	-	TRBV6-1	TRBJ2-4	TGTGCCAGCAGTGAAGATGAGACAGGGGTTACCTGGACTAGCACAGACATGCAGTACTTC	CASSEDETGVTWTSTDMQYF
-	-	TRBV12-3/TRBV12-4	TRBJ2-1	TGTGCCAGCAGTCCCCAATTGAGCTCCTACAATGAGCAGTTCTTC	CASSPQLSSYNEQFF
medium-sized	-	TRBV27	TRBJ2-2	TGTGCCAGCAGTTCGGGCCTCGGGGCCGGGGAGCTGTTTTTT	CASSSGLGAGELFF
-	-	TRBV7-8	TRBJ1-2	TGTGCCAGCAGCTTAGCGTCGGACACTCGGGGCTATGGCTACACCTTC	CASSLASDTRGYGYTF
few	-	TRBV6-1	TRBJ2-7	TGTGCCAGCAGTGACCGAGGGGACTACGAGCAGTACTTC	CASSDRGDYEQYF
few	TRBD2	TRBV10-3	TRBJ2-1	TGTGCCATCAGTGAGCTCGGGGAGCGGGAGGGGCGACTCCACAATGAGCAGTTCTTC	CAISELGEREGRLHNEQFF
-	-	TRBV27	TRBJ2-3	TGTGCCAGCAGTTGGGGGCTCGGCAAAGAGACCCAGTATTTT	CASSWGLGKETQYF
-	TRBD1	TRBV30	TRBJ2-4	TGTGCCTGGGGGACAGGGGGAGGGAACATTCAGTACTTC	CAWGTGGGNIQYF
-	-	TRBV6-8	TRBJ1-6	TGTGCCAGCAGGAGAGGAAATTCACCCCTCCACTTT	CASRRGNSPLHF
-	-	TRBV12-3/TRBV12-4	TRBJ1-3	TGTGCCAGCAGGGACCAGGGCTCTGGAAACACCATATATTTT	CASRDQGSGNTIYF
-	-	TRBV11-2	TRBJ2-7	TGTGCCAGCAGCCCAGGAATCGGACCGAGGGAGCAGTACTTC	CASSPGIGPREQYF